Listed below are T cell receptor beta chains from one sample, sequenced in a study of CD8 T cells in ankylosing spondylitis. Via MiXCR, TCRdb re-called the 5' RACE reads, giving one row per CDR3 protein. There are some 840,000 distinct CDR3 sequences in the sample; approximately 12% occur only once, and about 0.5% lies in the top ten. Sequenced input: blood, either unsorted or a sorted T cell fraction (not recorded which). Receptors were obtained from a male donor with ankylosing spondylitis. Both conserved end residues are part of each CDR3. The D gene is left open where the match is weak.

D gene: -; J gene: TRBJ2-7; V gene: TRBV10-1; CDR3 protein: CASSNQGASSYEQYF
D gene: -; J gene: TRBJ1-2; V gene: TRBV20-1; CDR3 protein: CSARAPGAGTLSNGYTF
D gene: TRBD2; J gene: TRBJ2-5; V gene: TRBV29-1; CDR3 protein: CSVEDWTSGRRETQYF
D gene: TRBD1; J gene: TRBJ2-7; V gene: TRBV20-1; CDR3 protein: CSVGSSGQGAYEQYF
D gene: -; J gene: TRBJ2-7; V gene: TRBV4-3; CDR3 protein: CASSKIPHGGSEQYF
D gene: -; J gene: TRBJ2-6; V gene: TRBV24-1; CDR3 protein: CATSDLEGPGANVLTF
D gene: TRBD1; J gene: TRBJ2-7; V gene: TRBV6-2/TRBV6-3; CDR3 protein: CASGSTANPGQGHF
D gene: -; J gene: TRBJ2-2; V gene: TRBV4-2; CDR3 protein: CASSQKGSTGELFF
D gene: -; J gene: TRBJ2-2; V gene: TRBV9; CDR3 protein: CASSSLTGELFF
D gene: -; J gene: TRBJ1-2; V gene: TRBV30; CDR3 protein: CAWSRGNYGYTF
D gene: TRBD2; J gene: TRBJ2-5; V gene: TRBV20-1; CDR3 protein: CSAGTSGVETQYF
D gene: -; J gene: TRBJ1-5; V gene: TRBV9; CDR3 protein: CASSLDGGYQPQHF
D gene: -; J gene: TRBJ2-7; V gene: TRBV7-9; CDR3 protein: CASSLAGLFVGYEQYF
D gene: TRBD1; J gene: TRBJ1-2; V gene: TRBV6-1; CDR3 protein: CASQGTGGIGYGYTF
D gene: -; J gene: TRBJ1-1; V gene: TRBV7-2; CDR3 protein: CASSFRRGTGTEAFF
D gene: -; J gene: TRBJ2-2; V gene: TRBV5-1; CDR3 protein: CASSLEGGANTGELFF
D gene: -; J gene: TRBJ2-7; V gene: TRBV20-1; CDR3 protein: CSAKYSTVYEQYF
D gene: -; J gene: TRBJ2-7; V gene: TRBV10-3; CDR3 protein: CAISEVRRSYEQYF
D gene: TRBD1; J gene: TRBJ2-7; V gene: TRBV7-9; CDR3 protein: CASSLGTGQGTFYEQYF
D gene: -; J gene: TRBJ1-1; V gene: TRBV7-2; CDR3 protein: CASSLGGGLPEAFF
D gene: TRBD1; J gene: TRBJ2-7; V gene: TRBV5-6; CDR3 protein: CASSFRDRALYEQYF
D gene: -; J gene: TRBJ2-2; V gene: TRBV5-1; CDR3 protein: CASSLNTKAGELFF
D gene: -; J gene: TRBJ2-5; V gene: TRBV4-3; CDR3 protein: CASSQVDSAGETQYF
D gene: -; J gene: TRBJ1-1; V gene: TRBV12-3/TRBV12-4; CDR3 protein: CASTFQLNTEAFF
D gene: -; J gene: TRBJ2-5; V gene: TRBV7-2; CDR3 protein: CASSLGRFQKTQYF
D gene: -; J gene: TRBJ2-2; V gene: TRBV7-2; CDR3 protein: CASSKAANTGELFF
D gene: -; J gene: TRBJ1-2; V gene: TRBV20-1; CDR3 protein: CSLDRRGSGYTF
D gene: -; J gene: TRBJ2-4; V gene: TRBV27; CDR3 protein: CASSALGVAKNIQYF
D gene: -; J gene: TRBJ2-6; V gene: TRBV6-1; CDR3 protein: CAGGRRGANVLTF
D gene: TRBD2; J gene: TRBJ2-1; V gene: TRBV5-6; CDR3 protein: CASSLAGGLAGVEQFF
D gene: -; J gene: TRBJ2-1; V gene: TRBV9; CDR3 protein: CASSVGVGGWNEQFF
D gene: -; J gene: TRBJ1-2; V gene: TRBV7-2; CDR3 protein: CASSLVGFTNYGYTF
D gene: -; J gene: TRBJ1-2; V gene: TRBV7-2; CDR3 protein: CASSAGRDYGYTF
D gene: -; J gene: TRBJ2-4; V gene: TRBV20-1; CDR3 protein: CSARGTAVSIQYF
D gene: -; J gene: TRBJ1-1; V gene: TRBV5-1; CDR3 protein: CASSRALGYEAFF
D gene: TRBD1; J gene: TRBJ1-1; V gene: TRBV19; CDR3 protein: CASSIEGQFTEAFF
D gene: -; J gene: TRBJ2-1; V gene: TRBV4-2; CDR3 protein: CASSQGDTLSGQFF
D gene: -; J gene: TRBJ2-7; V gene: TRBV29-1; CDR3 protein: CSVADYEQYF
D gene: -; J gene: TRBJ2-5; V gene: TRBV5-1; CDR3 protein: CASSIQGLETQYF
D gene: -; J gene: TRBJ1-1; V gene: TRBV20-1; CDR3 protein: CSARPEPPGTEAFF
D gene: -; J gene: TRBJ2-6; V gene: TRBV6-1; CDR3 protein: CASSGAKSGANVLTF
D gene: -; J gene: TRBJ1-4; V gene: TRBV9; CDR3 protein: CASSVTGTSGEKLFF
D gene: -; J gene: TRBJ1-4; V gene: TRBV20-1; CDR3 protein: CSATQLNEELFF
D gene: -; J gene: TRBJ2-7; V gene: TRBV20-1; CDR3 protein: CSARDGTDEQYF
D gene: TRBD2; J gene: TRBJ2-1; V gene: TRBV28; CDR3 protein: CASRPLAGEYYEQFF
D gene: TRBD1; J gene: TRBJ2-7; V gene: TRBV4-3; CDR3 protein: CASSPDAGDSEQYF
D gene: -; J gene: TRBJ2-5; V gene: TRBV9; CDR3 protein: CASSAGVMRQETQYF
D gene: -; J gene: TRBJ2-1; V gene: TRBV7-3; CDR3 protein: CASSPGLGTYNEQFF
D gene: -; J gene: TRBJ2-3; V gene: TRBV20-1; CDR3 protein: CSARGFRDQIGRQYF
D gene: -; J gene: TRBJ1-6; V gene: TRBV5-6; CDR3 protein: CASSLKVGSSSYNSPLHF
D gene: -; J gene: TRBJ1-2; V gene: TRBV6-5; CDR3 protein: CASSYSAGASTYGYTF
D gene: -; J gene: TRBJ1-4; V gene: TRBV7-2; CDR3 protein: CASTARGAATNEKLFF
D gene: TRBD1; J gene: TRBJ1-5; V gene: TRBV20-1; CDR3 protein: CSASGQGRGGTNQPQHF
D gene: -; J gene: TRBJ1-4; V gene: TRBV6-5; CDR3 protein: CASSFDREKLFF
D gene: TRBD2; J gene: TRBJ2-5; V gene: TRBV20-1; CDR3 protein: CSATLLAGQETQYF
D gene: -; J gene: TRBJ2-3; V gene: TRBV5-1; CDR3 protein: CASSLPTEDTQYF
D gene: -; J gene: TRBJ2-7; V gene: TRBV7-2; CDR3 protein: CASSLARAEPAYEQYF